This T cell receptor (beta chain) was identified during a study of T cell responses to AZD1222 COVID-19 vaccine. As regards this clone: The antigen remains undetermined.

Study observations and caveats: Donors in the cohort were predominantly white British and more often female, and clonal diversity was possibly underestimated. Across the whole spike, CD4 TCRs peaked at regions 160-218 and 743-854. Sampling that yielded the repertoires occurred only after the peak T cell response.

Germline lookup yields CDR1 SGHTS and CDR2 YDEGEE. After removal of 0 bases from V and 6 bases from J, the junction contained 3 bases not matched to a gene. CDR3 length equals 16 residues. The assay was immunoSEQ multiplex PCR, and TCRdb's table has in-frame clones only and misses some. This table has 110,000 to 150,000 clones, 90% appearing once. The chain joins TRBV5-8 to TRBJ2-2; 12 bases fit TRBD2. The origin of this receptor is an adult in good health. The sequencing here drew on peripheral blood, taken on day 0 of AZD1222 vaccination. The CDR3 region is CASSLGTSGAPGELFF. The CDR3 DNA is TGTGCCAGCAGCTTGGGGACTAGCGGGGCACCCGGGGAGCTGTTTTTT.